A single sample gave rise to the 18 T cell receptor beta chains below, sequenced in a study of cytomegalovirus exposure and HLA in healthy donors (dated by TCRdb to 2016 to 2017). The library was produced with the immunoSEQ multiplex PCR assay. The multiplex PCR relied on a mix of 60 forward primers for TCR Vbeta segments and 13 reverse primers for TCR Jbeta segments. Drawn from immuneACCESS, this table holds only the in-frame rearrangements with V and J called that TCRdb kept. Clones are partly lost; checked studies trace under half to an unresolved V gene and leave the rest unexplained. The sample has approximately 91,000 clones on record, 64% of them singletons. The ten largest clones capture roughly 2.5% of the sample. The sequenced sample was PBMCs. Source of these receptors: a human donor in good health.

The V call is TRBV10-3, the J call TRBJ1-2; 12 positions agree with TRBD1. This CDR3 has 15 amino acids. V was pared by 5 bases and J by 4 bases, with 5 bases of the junction left unmatched. The V gene's germline CDR1 is ENHRY and CDR2 SYGVKD. The CDR3 nucleotides are TGTGCCATCAGTACCGGGACAGGGGGCCGCTATGGCTACACCTTC. Amino acid sequence: CAISTGTGGRYGYTF.

The chain uses TRBV19 and TRBJ1-5, with D unresolved. Per the germline V gene, CDR1 is LNHDA and CDR2 is SQIVND (reference sequence). V was pared by 7 bases and J by 0 bases, with 10 bases between. This CDR3 has 14 residues. The DNA of the CDR3 is TGTGCCAGTACGGAGGGTTATAGCAATCAGCCCCAGCATTTT. Encoded protein: CASTEGYSNQPQHF.

The chain joins TRBV5-6 to TRBJ1-6; 11 bases map to TRBD1. The length of the CDR3 is 15 residues. Germline V gene data show CDR1 as SGHDT and CDR2 as YYEEEE. V dropped 4 bases and J dropped 7; count of bases not matched to a gene: 4. As DNA, the CDR3 is TGTGCCAGCAGCACGGGACAGGGGGTAAATTCACCCCTCCACTTT. Protein: CASSTGQGVNSPLHF.

The chain is built from TRBV25-1 and TRBJ1-1, with D possibly TRBD1 on 5 matching bases. Trimming stripped 0 bases from V and 3 bases from J, with 14 bases between. The length of the CDR3 is 16 residues. The germline gives CDR1 MGHDK, CDR2 SYGVNS. The CDR3 reads CASSEYRGIGDTEAFF. For the CDR3, the DNA is TGTGCCAGCAGTGAATATCGGGGGATCGGGGACACTGAAGCTTTCTTT.

The rearrangement uses TRBV6-5 and TRBJ2-7, with D perhaps matching TRBD2 (6 bases). In germline, CDR1 is MNHEY, CDR2 SVGAGI. The length of the CDR3 is 14 residues. V gave up 6 bases and J gave up 0 bases, with 12 bases separating them. As DNA, the CDR3 is TGTGCCAGCAGACTAGCAGGGACCTCCTACGAGCAGTACTTC. It translates to CASRLAGTSYEQYF.

This clone is a singleton in its sample. The V call is TRBV6-5, the J call TRBJ2-1; unclear D gene. This CDR3 has 14 amino acids. The germline gives CDR1 MNHEY, CDR2 SVGAGI. V was clipped by 4 bases and J by 7 bases, with 14 bases between them. CDR3 residues: CASSSPGSKNEQFF. The CDR3 DNA reads as TGTGCCAGCAGTTCCCCGGGTAGTAAGAATGAGCAGTTCTTC.

The chain joins TRBV18 to TRBJ1-2, with 9 bases aligning to TRBD1. This CDR3 comprises 14 residues. The junction had 2 bases not matched to a gene; V was cut back by 3 bases and J by 3 bases. CDR1 and CDR2 from the germline V gene are KGHSH and LQKENI. Here the CDR3 DNA reads TGTGCCAGCTCACCCGGGGACAGGGACTATGGCTACACCTTC. Translated: CASSPGDRDYGYTF.

This clone was detected only once. The chain links TRBV7-3 to TRBJ1-1; D unclear. Looked up from germline, CDR1 is SGHTA and CDR2 is FQGTGA. The length of the CDR3 is 13 residues. V shed 4 bases and J shed 3 bases, with 9 bases lying between them. This CDR3 reads CASSSRSDTEAFF. The DNA for the CDR3 is TGTGCCAGCAGCTCGCGGTCCGACACTGAAGCTTTCTTT.

The chain couples TRBV18 to TRBJ2-7; TRBD2 is a possible D gene (5 bases). The CDR3 is 12 amino acids. Trimming removed 6 bases at V and 4 bases at J, with 10 bases between. Germline V gene sequence: CDR1 KGHSH, CDR2 LQKENI. As DNA, the CDR3 is TGTGCCAGCTCTTCCGGCGGGTACGAGCAGTACTTC. It yields the protein CASSSGGYEQYF.

V and J are TRBV2 and TRBJ2-7, with D unclear. The CDR3 totals 12 residues. Germline V gene lookup returns CDR1 SNHLY and CDR2 FYNNEI. The V gene lost 4 bases and the J gene lost 6 bases, with 10 bases spanning the gap. As DNA, the CDR3 is TGTGCCAGCAGTGCGTCCCGGTCCGAGCAGTACTTC. Translating gives CASSASRSEQYF.

This clone was seen a handful of times. The chain carries TRBV2 and TRBJ2-3, with a tentative D call TRBD1 (6 bases). V gave up 4 bases and J gave up 4 bases, with 15 bases separating them. There are 15 residues in the CDR3. CDR1 is SNHLY, CDR2 FYNNEI, per germline. The CDR3 spells CASSVLGTRADTQYF. Written as DNA, the CDR3 is TGTGCCAGCAGTGTTTTGGGGACAAGGGCAGATACGCAGTATTTT.

This clone was seen more than once but under ten times. The chain carries TRBV7-2 and TRBJ2-7, with 9 bases fitting TRBD2. With V trimmed by 2 bases and J by 2 bases, 16 bases remained unmatched. This CDR3 spans 19 amino acids. CDR1 and CDR2 from the germline V gene are SGHTA and FQGNSA. The CDR3 sequence: CASSLNPASGASRTYEQYF. CDR3 bases: TGTGCCAGCAGCTTAAATCCTGCTAGCGGGGCGTCGAGGACCTACGAGCAGTACTTC.

The V gene is TRBV2, the J gene TRBJ2-2, with 9 positions matching TRBD1. Trimming removed 5 bases from V and 0 bases from J; junction bases left unmatched: 10. Germline lookup yields CDR1 SNHLY and CDR2 FYNNEI. There are 18 residues in the CDR3. The CDR3 DNA follows: TGTGCCAGCAGTACGGGGTTGGGGACAGGGTCGAACACCGGGGAGCTGTTTTTT. Translating it yields CASSTGLGTGSNTGELFF.

The CDR3 DNA follows: TGTGCCAGCAGCTTCGGTAATAATTCACCCCTCCACTTT. Translated, it gives CASSFGNNSPLHF. The rearrangement joins TRBV5-5 to TRBJ1-6; D remains unclear. The germline V gene has CDR1 SGHKS and CDR2 YYEKEE (reference sequence). Trimming pared 2 bases from V and 5 bases from J, leaving 5 bases between. The CDR3 is 13 residues long.

The V and J genes are TRBV6-5 and TRBJ1-1; TRBD1 matches 7 bases. Trimming took 4 bases from V and 2 from J; bases not matched to a gene: 10. Germline assignment: CDR1 MNHEY and CDR2 SVGAGI. The CDR3 runs to 16 residues. Written as DNA, the CDR3 is TGTGCCAGCAGTTCCTCGGGACAGCCTTCAAACACTGAAGCTTTCTTT. It codes for CASSSSGQPSNTEAFF.

A few counts support this clone. The J gene is TRBJ2-2, the V gene TRBV7-9; unclear D gene. The length of the CDR3 is 14 residues. CDR1 and CDR2 (germline): SEHNR, FQNEAQ (reference sequence). V lost 4 bases to trimming and J lost 1 base, with 7 bases between them. Here the CDR3 DNA reads TGTGCCAGCAGCTCCGACTTGAACACCGGGGAGCTGTTTTTT. Translation: CASSSDLNTGELFF.

The chain couples TRBV4-3 to TRBJ2-7; 9 nucleotides match TRBD2. CDR1 and CDR2 from the germline V gene are LGHNA and YSLEER. CDR3 length: 15 residues. V trimming: 1 base; J trimming: 3 bases; junction bases outside the gene matches: 4. The CDR3 bases are TGCGCCAGCAGCCAAGTGGCTAGCGGGGACTACGAGCAGTACTTC. Amino acid sequence: CASSQVASGDYEQYF.

This clone has only one observation. This chain uses TRBV7-2 with TRBJ1-1, with D unresolved. The CDR3 is made up of 16 amino acids. CDR1 and CDR2 (germline): SGHTA, FQGNSA. Trimming stripped 4 bases from V and 1 base from J, with 16 bases between. The CDR3 DNA reads TGTGCCAGCAGCTCCGGTGGAACGGGGAAGAACACTGAAGCTTTCTTT. It is translated as CASSSGGTGKNTEAFF. Complete variable domain (other parts from reference TRBV7-2 and TRBJ1-1): GAGVSQSPSNKVTEKGKDVELRCDPISGHTALYWYRQSLGQGLEFLIYFQGNSAPDKSGLPSDRFSAERTGGSVSTLTIQRTQQEDSAVYLCASSSGGTGKNTEAFFGQGTRLTVV.